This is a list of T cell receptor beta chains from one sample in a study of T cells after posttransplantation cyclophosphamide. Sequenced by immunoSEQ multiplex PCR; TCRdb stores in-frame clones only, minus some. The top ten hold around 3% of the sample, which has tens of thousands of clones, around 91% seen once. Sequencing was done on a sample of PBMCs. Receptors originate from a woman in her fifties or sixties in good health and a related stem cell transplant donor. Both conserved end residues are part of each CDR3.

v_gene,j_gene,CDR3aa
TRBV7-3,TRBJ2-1,CASSLTGAGYNEQFF
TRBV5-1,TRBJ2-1,CASSAGTRFDEQFF
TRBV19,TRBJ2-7,CASSRRLFSYEQYF
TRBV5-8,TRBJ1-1,CASRRQGGTEAFF
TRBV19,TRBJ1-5,CASSVGTPGSGNQPQHF
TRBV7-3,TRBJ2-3,CASRRDLSTDTQYF
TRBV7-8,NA,CASSLALTSGRHYEQYF
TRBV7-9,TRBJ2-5,CASSSQQALQETQYF
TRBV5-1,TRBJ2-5,CASSLALPSGSQETQYF
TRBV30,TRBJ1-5,CAWSLGGNQPQHF
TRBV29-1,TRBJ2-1,CSVPTSGDYLDEQFF
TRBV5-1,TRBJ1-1,CASHRDRGRKFTEAFF
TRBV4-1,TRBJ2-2,CASSQPGLSSTGELFF
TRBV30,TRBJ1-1,CAWNEHQGTEAFF
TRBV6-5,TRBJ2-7,CASSRGPAYEQYF
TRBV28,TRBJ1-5,CASSFSVGSPGQPQHF
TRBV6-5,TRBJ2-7,CASSYSTGARSLEQYF
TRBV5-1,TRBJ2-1,CASSVSGGANEQFF
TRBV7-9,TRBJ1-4,CASSSRVGEFDEKLFF
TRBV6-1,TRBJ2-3,CASSVQGGPRTDTQYF
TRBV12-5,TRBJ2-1,CASGNEGVPGTYNEQFF
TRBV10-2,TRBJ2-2,CATQTENTGELFF
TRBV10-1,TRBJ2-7,CASSGPGLGSHEQYF
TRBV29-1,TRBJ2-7,CSVSYSTYEQYF
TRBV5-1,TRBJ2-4,CASSLGEPNIQYF
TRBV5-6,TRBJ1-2,CASSVGTGSYTF
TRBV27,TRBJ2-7,CASSRLEQYF
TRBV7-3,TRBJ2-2,CASSPGQDTGELFF
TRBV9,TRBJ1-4,CASSVDEERRKLFF
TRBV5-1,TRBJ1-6,CASSSGWGYNSPLHF
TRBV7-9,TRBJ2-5,CASTLGEGGPQETQYF
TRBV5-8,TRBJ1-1,CASSPDGGAPTEAFF
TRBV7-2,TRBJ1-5,CASSLQGARNQPQHF
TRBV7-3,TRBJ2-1,CASSLSTPGLAGGEQFF
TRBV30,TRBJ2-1,CAWSAPAEQFF
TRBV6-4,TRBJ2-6,CASRASGANVLTF
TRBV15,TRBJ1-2,CATSREYQGDRNYGYTF
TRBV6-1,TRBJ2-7,CASLFIAGRPYEQYF
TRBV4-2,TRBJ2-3,CASSQDGPSGGTDTQYF
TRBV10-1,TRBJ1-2,CASRPPIRGTNYGYTF
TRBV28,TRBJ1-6,CASSWRKGAYNSPLHF
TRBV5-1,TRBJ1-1,CASSSQPGQVNTEAFF